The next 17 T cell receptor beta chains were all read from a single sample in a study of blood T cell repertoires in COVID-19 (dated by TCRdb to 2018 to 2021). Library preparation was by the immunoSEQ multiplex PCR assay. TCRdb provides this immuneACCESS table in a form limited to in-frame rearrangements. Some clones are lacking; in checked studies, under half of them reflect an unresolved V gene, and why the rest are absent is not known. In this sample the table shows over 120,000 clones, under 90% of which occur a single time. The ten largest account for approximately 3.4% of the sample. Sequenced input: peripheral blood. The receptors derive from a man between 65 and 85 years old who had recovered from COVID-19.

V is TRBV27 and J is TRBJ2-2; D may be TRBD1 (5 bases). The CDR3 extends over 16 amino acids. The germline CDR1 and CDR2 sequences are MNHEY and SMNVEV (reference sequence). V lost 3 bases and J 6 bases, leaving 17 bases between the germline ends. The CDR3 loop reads CASSLDVRVRAGELFF. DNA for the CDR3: TGTGCCAGCAGTTTGGATGTCAGGGTTAGGGCCGGGGAGCTGTTTTTT.

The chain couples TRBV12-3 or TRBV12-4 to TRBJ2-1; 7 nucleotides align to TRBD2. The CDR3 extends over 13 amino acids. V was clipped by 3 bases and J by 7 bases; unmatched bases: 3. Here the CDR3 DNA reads TGTGCCAGCAGTTTGGGGGGGGTAAATGAGCAGTTCTTC. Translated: CASSLGGVNEQFF.

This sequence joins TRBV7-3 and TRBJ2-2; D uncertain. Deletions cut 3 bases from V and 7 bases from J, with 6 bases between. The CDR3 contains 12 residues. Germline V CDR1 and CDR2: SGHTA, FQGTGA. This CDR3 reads CASSFRGGELFF. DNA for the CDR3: TGTGCCAGCAGCTTCCGAGGCGGGGAGCTGTTTTTT.

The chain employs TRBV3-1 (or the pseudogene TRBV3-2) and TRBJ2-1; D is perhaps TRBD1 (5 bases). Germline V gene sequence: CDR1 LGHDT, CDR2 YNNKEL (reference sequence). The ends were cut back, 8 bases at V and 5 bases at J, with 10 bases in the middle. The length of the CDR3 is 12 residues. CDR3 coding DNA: TGTGCCAGCGAACAGGTAAACAATGAGCAGTTCTTC. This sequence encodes CASEQVNNEQFF.

This CDR3 reads CASSRSATYEQYF. The CDR3 bases are TGTGCCAGTAGTAGGAGTGCGACCTACGAGCAGTACTTC. V and J are TRBV19 and TRBJ2-7, with no clear D. CDR1 and CDR2 from the germline V gene are LNHDA and SQIVND (reference sequence). The CDR3 covers 13 residues. Trimming removed 4 bases at V and 2 bases at J, with 9 bases between.

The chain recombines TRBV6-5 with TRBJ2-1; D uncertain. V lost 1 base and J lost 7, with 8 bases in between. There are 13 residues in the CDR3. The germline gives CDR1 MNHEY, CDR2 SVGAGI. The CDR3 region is CASSYFDANEQFF. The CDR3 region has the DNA TGTGCCAGCAGTTACTTTGATGCGAATGAGCAGTTCTTC.

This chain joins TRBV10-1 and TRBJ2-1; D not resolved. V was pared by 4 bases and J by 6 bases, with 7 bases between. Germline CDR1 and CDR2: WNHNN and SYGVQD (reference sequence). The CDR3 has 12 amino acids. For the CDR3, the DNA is TGCGCCAGCAGTGGCCGAGTCAATGAGCAGTTCTTC. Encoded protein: CASSGRVNEQFF.

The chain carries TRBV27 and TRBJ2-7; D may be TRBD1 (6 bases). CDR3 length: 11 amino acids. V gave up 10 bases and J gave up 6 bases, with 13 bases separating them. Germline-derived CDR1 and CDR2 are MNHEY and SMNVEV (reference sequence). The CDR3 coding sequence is TGTGCCACCAGAGGGGGTCTCGAGCAGTACTTC. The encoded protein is CATRGGLEQYF.

This CDR3 is CASSASPGQVNTGELFF. In DNA form, the CDR3 reads TGTGCCAGCAGTGCGTCACCGGGACAAGTAAACACCGGGGAGCTGTTTTTT. This chain links TRBV25-1 with TRBJ2-2; D may be TRBD1 (6 bases). Trimming removed 4 bases from V and 2 bases from J, with 17 bases in between. From germline, CDR1 is MGHDK and CDR2 SYGVNS. This CDR3 comprises 17 residues.

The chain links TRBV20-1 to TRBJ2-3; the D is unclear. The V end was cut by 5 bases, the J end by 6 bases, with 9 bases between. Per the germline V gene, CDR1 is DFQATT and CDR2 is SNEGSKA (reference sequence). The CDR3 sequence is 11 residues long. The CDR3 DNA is TGCAGTGCTGTCCGTGAGGATACGCAGTATTTT. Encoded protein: CSAVREDTQYF.

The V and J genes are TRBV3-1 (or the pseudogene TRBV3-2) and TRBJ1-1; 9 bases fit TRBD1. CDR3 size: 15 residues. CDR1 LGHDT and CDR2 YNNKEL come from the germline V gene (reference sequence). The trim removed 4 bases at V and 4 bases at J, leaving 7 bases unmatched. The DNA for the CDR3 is TGTGCCAGCAGCCGAGGGGGACAGGGCGGCACTGAAGCTTTCTTT. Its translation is CASSRGGQGGTEAFF.

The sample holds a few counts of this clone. CDR3 sequence reads: CASNVGGYEQYF. The CDR3 DNA reads TGTGCCAGCAACGTGGGAGGCTACGAGCAGTACTTC. This sequence joins TRBV11-2 and TRBJ2-7; a weak D match, TRBD2 (6 bases). This CDR3 region has 12 residues. V lost 7 bases and J 3 bases, leaving 10 bases between the germline ends. The germline V gene encodes CDR1 SGHAT and CDR2 FQNNGV.

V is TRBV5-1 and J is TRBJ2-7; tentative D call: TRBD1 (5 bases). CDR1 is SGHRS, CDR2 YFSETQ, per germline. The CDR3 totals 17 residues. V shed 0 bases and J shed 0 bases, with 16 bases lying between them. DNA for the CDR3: TGCGCCAGCAGCTTGGCGGGTCGACAGCTTTCCTCCTACGAGCAGTACTTC. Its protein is CASSLAGRQLSSYEQYF.

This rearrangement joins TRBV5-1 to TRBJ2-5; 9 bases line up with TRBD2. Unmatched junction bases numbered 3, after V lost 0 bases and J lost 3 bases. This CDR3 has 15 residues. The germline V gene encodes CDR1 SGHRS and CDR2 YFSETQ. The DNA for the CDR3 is TGCGCCAGCAGCTTGGGACTAGCGGAGAAAGAGACCCAGTACTTC. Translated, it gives CASSLGLAEKETQYF.

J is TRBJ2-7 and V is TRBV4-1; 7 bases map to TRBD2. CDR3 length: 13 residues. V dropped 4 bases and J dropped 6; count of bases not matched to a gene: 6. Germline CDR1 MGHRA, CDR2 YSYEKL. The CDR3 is CASSRFGGGEQYF. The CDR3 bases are TGCGCCAGCAGCCGTTTTGGGGGGGGCGAGCAGTACTTC.

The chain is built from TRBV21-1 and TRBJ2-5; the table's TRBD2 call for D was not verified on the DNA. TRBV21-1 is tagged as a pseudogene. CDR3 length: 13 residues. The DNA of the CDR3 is TGTGCCAGCAGCAAACCCGGGGGGCCCACCCAGTACTTC. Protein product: CASSKPGGPTQYF.

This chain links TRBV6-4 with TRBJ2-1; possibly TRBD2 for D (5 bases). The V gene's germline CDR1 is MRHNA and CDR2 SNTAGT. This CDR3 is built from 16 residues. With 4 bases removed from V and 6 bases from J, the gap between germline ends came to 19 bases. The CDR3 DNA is TGTGCCAGCAGTGGCACCGCGGGCACTGGTGCCAATGAGCAGTTCTTC. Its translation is CASSGTAGTGANEQFF.